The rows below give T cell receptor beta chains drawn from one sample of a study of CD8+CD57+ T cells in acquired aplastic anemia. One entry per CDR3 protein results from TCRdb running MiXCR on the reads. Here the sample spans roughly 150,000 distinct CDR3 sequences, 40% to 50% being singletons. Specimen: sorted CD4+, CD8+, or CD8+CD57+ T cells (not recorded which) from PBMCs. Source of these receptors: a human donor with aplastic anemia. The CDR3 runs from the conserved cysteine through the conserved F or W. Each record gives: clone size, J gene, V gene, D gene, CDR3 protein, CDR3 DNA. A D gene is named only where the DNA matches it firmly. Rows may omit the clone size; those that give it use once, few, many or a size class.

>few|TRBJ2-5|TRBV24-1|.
CATSDPGVSTQYF
TGTGCCACCAGTGACCCAGGGGTTTCGACCCAGTACTTC
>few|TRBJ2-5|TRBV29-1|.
CSVDPTQYF
TGCAGCGTTGACCCGACCCAGTACTTC
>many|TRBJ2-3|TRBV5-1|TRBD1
CASRQGWATDTQYF
TGCGCCAGCAGACAGGGGTGGGCGACAGATACGCAGTATTTT
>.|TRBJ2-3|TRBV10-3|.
CAINGAGTDTQYF
TGTGCCATCAACGGCGCGGGCACAGATACGCAGTATTTT
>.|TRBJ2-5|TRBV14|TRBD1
CASSPTGLTQYF
TGTGCCAGCAGCCCGACAGGGTTGACCCAGTACTTC
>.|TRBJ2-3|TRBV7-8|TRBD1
CASSLGFLTGAADTQYF
TGTGCCAGCAGCCTTGGATTTTTGACAGGGGCAGCAGATACGCAGTATTTT
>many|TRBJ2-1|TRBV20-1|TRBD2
CSARATLPAGLAGYNEQFF
TGCAGTGCTAGAGCCACACTCCCTGCCGGACTAGCGGGGTACAATGAGCAGTTCTTC
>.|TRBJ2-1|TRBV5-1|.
CASSSSRRAGVEQFF
TGCGCCAGCAGCTCGAGCAGGAGGGCCGGGGTTGAGCAGTTCTTC
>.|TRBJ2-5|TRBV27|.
CASSLSTGGTQYF
TGTGCCAGCAGTTTAAGCACCGGCGGGACCCAGTACTTC
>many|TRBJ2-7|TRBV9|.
CASSVARQAREQYF
TGTGCCAGCAGCGTAGCCCGACAGGCCCGGGAGCAGTACTTC
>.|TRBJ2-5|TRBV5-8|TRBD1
CASSLVGTGVTQYF
TGTGCCAGCAGCTTGGTGGGGACAGGGGTGACCCAGTACTTC
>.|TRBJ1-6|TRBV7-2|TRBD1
CASSSTTGVGSPLHF
TGTGCCAGCAGCTCAACTACAGGGGTGGGTTCACCCCTCCACTTT
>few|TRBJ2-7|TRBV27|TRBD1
CASNSPGQAYEQYF
TGTGCCAGCAACTCTCCGGGACAGGCCTACGAGCAGTACTTC
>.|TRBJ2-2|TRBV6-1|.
CASKFGIEGGELFF
TGTGCCAGCAAGTTCGGGATTGAGGGCGGGGAGCTGTTTTTT
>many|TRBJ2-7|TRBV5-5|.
CASSLAGGGGMSYEQYF
TGTGCCAGCAGCTTGGCCGGGGGAGGGGGCATGTCCTACGAGCAGTACTTC
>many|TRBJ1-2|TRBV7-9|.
CASRPSGQFYGYTF
TGTGCCAGCAGGCCCTCTGGACAGTTCTATGGCTACACCTTC
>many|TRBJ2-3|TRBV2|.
CASSSDSDTQYF
TGTGCCAGCAGCTCCGACTCAGATACGCAGTATTTT
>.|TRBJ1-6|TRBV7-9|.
CASSWGRYSPLHF
TGTGCCAGCAGCTGGGGACGATACTCACCCCTCCACTTT
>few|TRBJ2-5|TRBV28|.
CASSYGAQKETQYF
TGTGCCAGCAGTTATGGTGCACAGAAAGAGACCCAGTACTTC
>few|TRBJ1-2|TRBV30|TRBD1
CAWSVVRTGGLYTF
TGTGCCTGGAGTGTTGTCCGGACAGGAGGGCTCTACACCTTC
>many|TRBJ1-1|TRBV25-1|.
CASSELGGEANTEAFF
TGTGCCAGCAGTGAATTGGGGGGCGAGGCGAACACTGAAGCTTTCTTT
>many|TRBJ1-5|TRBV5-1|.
CASSPSGGEGQPQHF
TGCGCCAGCAGCCCCTCGGGGGGGGAGGGTCAGCCCCAGCATTTT
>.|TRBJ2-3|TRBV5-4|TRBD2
CASSFGLAGNTDTQYF
TGTGCCAGCAGCTTCGGACTAGCGGGGAACACAGATACGCAGTATTTT
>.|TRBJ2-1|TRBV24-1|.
CATRQGNEQFF
TGTGCCACCAGACAGGGCAATGAGCAGTTCTTC